What follows describes a single T cell receptor beta chain. Clones were read by immunoSEQ multiplex PCR, and TCRdb kept only the in-frame ones, dropping some. The sample has around 65,000 clones, around four fifths seen once. The sample belongs to a study of blood T cell repertoires in COVID-19. For the study at large: Donors in the United States, Italy and Spain gave samples during acute or convalescent COVID-19.

Trimming at V came to 6 bases and at J to 6 bases, leaving 13 bases not matched to a gene. CDR3 length: 15 amino acids. From germline, CDR1 is MDHEN and CDR2 SYDVKM. This sequence joins TRBV28 and TRBJ1-2; 7 nucleotides match TRBD1. The sample comprised peripheral blood. This TCR derives from a man in his 70s with acute or convalescent COVID-19. The CDR3 sequence: CASRTLSWGTDGYTF. The DNA of the CDR3 is TGTGCCAGCAGGACTCTCTCGTGGGGGACAGATGGCTACACCTTC.